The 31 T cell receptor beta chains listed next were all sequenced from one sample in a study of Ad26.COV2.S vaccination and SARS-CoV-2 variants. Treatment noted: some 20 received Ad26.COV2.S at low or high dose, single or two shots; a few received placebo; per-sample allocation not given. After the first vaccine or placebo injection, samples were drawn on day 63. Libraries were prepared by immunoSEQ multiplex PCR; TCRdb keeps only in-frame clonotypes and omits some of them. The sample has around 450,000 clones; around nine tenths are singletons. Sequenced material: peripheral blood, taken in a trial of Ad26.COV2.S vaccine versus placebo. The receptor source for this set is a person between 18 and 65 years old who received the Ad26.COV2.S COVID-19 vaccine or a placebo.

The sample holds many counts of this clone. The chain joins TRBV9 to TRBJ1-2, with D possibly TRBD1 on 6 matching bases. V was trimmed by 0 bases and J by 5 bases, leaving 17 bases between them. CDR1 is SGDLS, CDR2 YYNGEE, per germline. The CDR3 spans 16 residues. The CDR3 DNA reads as TGTGCCAGCAGCGTAGCTGTTACAGGGCCGTGGTATGGCTACACCTTC. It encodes CASSVAVTGPWYGYTF.

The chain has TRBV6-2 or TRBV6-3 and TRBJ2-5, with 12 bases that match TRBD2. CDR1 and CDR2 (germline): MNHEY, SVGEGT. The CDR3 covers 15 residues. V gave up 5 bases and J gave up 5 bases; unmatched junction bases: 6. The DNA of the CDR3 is TGTGCCAGCAGTGAGACTAGCGGGGGATGGGAGACCCAGTACTTC. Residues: CASSETSGGWETQYF.

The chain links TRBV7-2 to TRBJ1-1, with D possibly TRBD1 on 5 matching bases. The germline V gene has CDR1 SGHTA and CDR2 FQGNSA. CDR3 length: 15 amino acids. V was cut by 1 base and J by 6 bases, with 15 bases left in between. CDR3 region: CASSLELAGRSEAFF. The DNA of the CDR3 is TGTGCCAGCAGCTTAGAATTGGCAGGGCGTTCTGAAGCTTTCTTT.

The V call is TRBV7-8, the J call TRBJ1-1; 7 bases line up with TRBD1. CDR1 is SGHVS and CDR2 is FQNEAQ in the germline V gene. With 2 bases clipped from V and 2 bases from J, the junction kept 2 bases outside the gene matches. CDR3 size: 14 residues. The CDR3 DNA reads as TGTGCCAGCAGCTTAAACAGGGGCAACACTGAAGCTTTCTTT. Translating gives CASSLNRGNTEAFF.

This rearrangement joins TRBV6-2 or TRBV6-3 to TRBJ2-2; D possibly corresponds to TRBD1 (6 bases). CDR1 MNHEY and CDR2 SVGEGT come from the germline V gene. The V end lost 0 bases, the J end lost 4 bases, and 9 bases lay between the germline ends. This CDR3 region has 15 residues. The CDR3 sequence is CASSYSVRGTGELFF. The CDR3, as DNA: TGTGCCAGCAGTTACTCGGTCAGGGGCACCGGGGAGCTGTTTTTT.

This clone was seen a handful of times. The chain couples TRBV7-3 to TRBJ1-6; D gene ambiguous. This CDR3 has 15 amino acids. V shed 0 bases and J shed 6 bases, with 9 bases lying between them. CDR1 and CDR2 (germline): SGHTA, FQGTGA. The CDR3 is CASSLTRQSNSPLHF. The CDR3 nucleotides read TGTGCCAGCAGCTTAACGCGGCAGTCTAATTCACCCCTCCACTTT.

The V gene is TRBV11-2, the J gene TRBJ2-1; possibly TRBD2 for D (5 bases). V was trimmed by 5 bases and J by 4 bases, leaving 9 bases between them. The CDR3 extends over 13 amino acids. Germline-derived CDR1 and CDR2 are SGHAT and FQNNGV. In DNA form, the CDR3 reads TGTGCCAGCAGCCTCGGAGGATACAATGAGCAGTTCTTC. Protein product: CASSLGGYNEQFF.

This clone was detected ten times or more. Here the CDR3 reads CASSDGGASTDTQYF. CDR3 DNA sequence: TGTGCCAGCAGTGATGGGGGGGCTAGCACAGATACGCAGTATTTT. This chain joins TRBV6-1 and TRBJ2-3; perhaps TRBD2 as D (7 bases). Trimming cost V 3 bases and J 0 bases, with 10 bases left between them. Germline CDR1 and CDR2: MNHNS and SASEGT. This CDR3 has 15 amino acids.

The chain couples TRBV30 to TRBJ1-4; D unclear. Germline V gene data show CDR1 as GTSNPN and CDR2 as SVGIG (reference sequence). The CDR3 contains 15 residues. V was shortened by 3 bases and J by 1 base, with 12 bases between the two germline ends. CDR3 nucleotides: TGTGCCTGGAGGAGGACCGTCGGAACTAATGAAAAACTGTTTTTT. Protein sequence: CAWRRTVGTNEKLFF.

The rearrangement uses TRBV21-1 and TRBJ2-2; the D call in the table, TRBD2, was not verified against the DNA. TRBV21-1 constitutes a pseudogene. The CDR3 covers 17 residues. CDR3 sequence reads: CASSKARWGANTGELFF. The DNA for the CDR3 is TGTGCCAGCAGCAAAGCGCGGTGGGGGGCGAACACCGGGGAGCTGTTTTTT.

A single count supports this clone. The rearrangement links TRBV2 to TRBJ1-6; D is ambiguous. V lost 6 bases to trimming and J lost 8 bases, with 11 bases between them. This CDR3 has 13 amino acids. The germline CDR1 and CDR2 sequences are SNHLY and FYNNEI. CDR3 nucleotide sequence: TGTGCCAGCAGAGCCGACCGGGATTCACCCCTCCACTTT. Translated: CASRADRDSPLHF.

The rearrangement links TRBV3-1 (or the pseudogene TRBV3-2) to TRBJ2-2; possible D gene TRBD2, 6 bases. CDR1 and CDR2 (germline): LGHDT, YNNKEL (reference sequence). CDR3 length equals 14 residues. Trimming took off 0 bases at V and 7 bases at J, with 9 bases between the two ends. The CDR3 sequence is CASSQDGRLGELFF. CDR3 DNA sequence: TGTGCCAGCAGCCAAGATGGGAGGCTCGGGGAGCTGTTTTTT.

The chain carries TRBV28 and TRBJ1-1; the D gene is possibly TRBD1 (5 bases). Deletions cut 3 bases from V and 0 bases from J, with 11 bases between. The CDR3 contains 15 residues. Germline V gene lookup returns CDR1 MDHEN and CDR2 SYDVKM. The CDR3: CASSLGGRMNTEAFF. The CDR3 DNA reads TGTGCCAGCAGTTTGGGGGGACGGATGAACACTGAAGCTTTCTTT.

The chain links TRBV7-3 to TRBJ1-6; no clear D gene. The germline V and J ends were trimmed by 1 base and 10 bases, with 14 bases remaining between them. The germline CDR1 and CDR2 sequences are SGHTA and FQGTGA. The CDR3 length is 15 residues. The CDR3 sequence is CASSLIPLEVSPLHF. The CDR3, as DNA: TGTGCCAGCAGCTTAATCCCCCTTGAGGTGTCACCCCTCCACTTT.

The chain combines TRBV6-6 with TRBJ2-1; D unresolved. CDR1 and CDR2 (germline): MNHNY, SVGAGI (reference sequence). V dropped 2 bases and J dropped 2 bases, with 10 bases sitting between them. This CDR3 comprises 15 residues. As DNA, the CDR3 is TGTGCCAGCAGTTACGAAGGGCCTCCCTACAATGAGCAGTTCTTC. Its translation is CASSYEGPPYNEQFF.

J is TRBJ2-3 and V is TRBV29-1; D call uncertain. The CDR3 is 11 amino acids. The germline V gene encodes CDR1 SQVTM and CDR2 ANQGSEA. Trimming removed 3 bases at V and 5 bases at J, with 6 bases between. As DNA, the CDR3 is TGCAGCGTTGACTCGGGAGATACGCAGTATTTT. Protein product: CSVDSGDTQYF.

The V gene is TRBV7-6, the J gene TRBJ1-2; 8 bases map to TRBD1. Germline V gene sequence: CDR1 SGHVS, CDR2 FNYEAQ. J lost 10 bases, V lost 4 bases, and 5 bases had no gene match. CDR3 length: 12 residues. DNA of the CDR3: TGTGCCAGCAGCTCAGAGACAGGGGACTACACCTTC. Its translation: CASSSETGDYTF.

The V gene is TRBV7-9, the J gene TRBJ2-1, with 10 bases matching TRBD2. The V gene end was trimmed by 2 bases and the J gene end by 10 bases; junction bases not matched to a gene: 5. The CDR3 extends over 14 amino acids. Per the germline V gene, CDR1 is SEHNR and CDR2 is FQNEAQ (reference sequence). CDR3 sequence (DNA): TGTGCCAGCAGCTTAATGGCTAGCGGGAGAGAGCAGTTCTTC. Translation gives CASSLMASGREQFF.

The CDR3 protein is CSVVAGIIAEAFF. The CDR3 nucleotides read TGCAGCGTTGTGGCAGGGATCATCGCTGAAGCTTTCTTT. The chain recombines TRBV29-1 with TRBJ1-1; possibly TRBD1 for D (5 bases). Germline assignment: CDR1 SQVTM and CDR2 ANQGSEA. The CDR3 spans 13 residues. Deletions cut 4 bases from V and 6 bases from J, with 15 bases between.

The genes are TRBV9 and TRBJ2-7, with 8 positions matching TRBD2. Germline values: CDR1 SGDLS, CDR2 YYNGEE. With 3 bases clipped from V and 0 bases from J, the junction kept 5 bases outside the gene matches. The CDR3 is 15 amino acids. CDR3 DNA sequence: TGTGCCAGCAGCGAAGGCGGGGGGTACTCCTACGAGCAGTACTTC. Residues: CASSEGGGYSYEQYF.

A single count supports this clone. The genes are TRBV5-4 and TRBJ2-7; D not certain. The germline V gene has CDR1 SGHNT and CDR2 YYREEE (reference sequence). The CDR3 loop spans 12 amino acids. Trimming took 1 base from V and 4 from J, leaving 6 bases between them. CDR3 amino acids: CASSLLGYEQYF. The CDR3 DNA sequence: TGTGCCAGCAGCTTGTTGGGGTACGAGCAGTACTTC. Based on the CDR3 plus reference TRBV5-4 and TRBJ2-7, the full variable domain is ETGVTQSPTHLIKTRGQQVTLRCSSQSGHNTVSWYQQALGQGPQFIFQYYREEENGRGNFPPRFSGLQFPNYSSELNVNALELDDSALYLCASSLLGYEQYFGPGTRLTVT.

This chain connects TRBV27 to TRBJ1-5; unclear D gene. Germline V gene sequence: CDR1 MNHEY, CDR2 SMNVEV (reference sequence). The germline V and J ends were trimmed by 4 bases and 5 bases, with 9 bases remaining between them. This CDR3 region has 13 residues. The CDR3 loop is CASSWGSYQPQHF. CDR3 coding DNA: TGTGCCAGCAGTTGGGGATCCTATCAGCCCCAGCATTTT.

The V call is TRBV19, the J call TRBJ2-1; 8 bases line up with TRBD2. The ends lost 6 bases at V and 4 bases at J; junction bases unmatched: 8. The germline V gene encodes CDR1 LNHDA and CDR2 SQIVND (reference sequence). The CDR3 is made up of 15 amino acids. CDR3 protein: CASRPGTRGYNEQFF. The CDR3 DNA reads TGTGCCAGTAGACCCGGGACTAGGGGATACAATGAGCAGTTCTTC. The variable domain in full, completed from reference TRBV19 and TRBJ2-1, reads DGGITQSPKYLFRKEGQNVTLSCEQNLNHDAMYWYRQDPGQGLRLIYYSQIVNDFQKGDIAEGYSVSREKKESFPLTVTSAQKNPTAFYLCASRPGTRGYNEQFFGPGTRLTVL.

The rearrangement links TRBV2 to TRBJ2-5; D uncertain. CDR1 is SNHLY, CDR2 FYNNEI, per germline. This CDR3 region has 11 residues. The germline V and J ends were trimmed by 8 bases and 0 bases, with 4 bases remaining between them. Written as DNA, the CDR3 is TGTGCCAGCCAGTACCAAGAGACCCAGTACTTC. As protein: CASQYQETQYF.

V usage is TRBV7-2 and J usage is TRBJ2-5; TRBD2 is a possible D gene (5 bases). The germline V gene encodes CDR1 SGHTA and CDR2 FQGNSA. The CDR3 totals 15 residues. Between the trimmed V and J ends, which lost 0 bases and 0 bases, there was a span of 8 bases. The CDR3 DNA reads TGTGCCAGCAGCTTAGCGGGAGCGTACCAAGAGACCCAGTACTTC. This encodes CASSLAGAYQETQYF.

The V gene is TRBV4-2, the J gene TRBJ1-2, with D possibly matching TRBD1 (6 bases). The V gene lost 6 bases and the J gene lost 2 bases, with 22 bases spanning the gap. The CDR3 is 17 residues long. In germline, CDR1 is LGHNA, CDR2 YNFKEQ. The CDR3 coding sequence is TGTGCCAGCAGTCAACCGGGACACGAAGACCTGAACTATGGCTACACCTTC. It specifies CASSQPGHEDLNYGYTF.

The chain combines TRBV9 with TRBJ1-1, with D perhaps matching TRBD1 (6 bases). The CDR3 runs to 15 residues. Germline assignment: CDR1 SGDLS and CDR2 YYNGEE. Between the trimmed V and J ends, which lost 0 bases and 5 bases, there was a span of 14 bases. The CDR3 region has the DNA TGTGCCAGCAGCGTAGCGGGGGGCGTGGAGACTGAAGCTTTCTTT. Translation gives CASSVAGGVETEAFF.

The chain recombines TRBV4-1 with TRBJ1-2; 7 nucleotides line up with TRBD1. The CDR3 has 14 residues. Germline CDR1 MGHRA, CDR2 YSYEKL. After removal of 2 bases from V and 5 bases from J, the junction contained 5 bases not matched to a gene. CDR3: CASSQPDRVYGYTF. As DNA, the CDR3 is TGCGCCAGCAGCCAACCCGACAGGGTATATGGCTACACCTTC.

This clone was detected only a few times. CDR3 residues: CASSRQGNGNQPQHF. CDR3 coding DNA: TGTGCCAGCAGTAGACAGGGGAATGGCAATCAGCCCCAGCATTTT. The gene calls are TRBV6-5 and TRBJ1-5; 8 bases match TRBD1. The junction had 5 bases not matched to a gene; V was cut back by 5 bases and J by 2 bases. Germline V gives CDR1 MNHEY, CDR2 SVGAGI. The CDR3 sequence is 15 residues long.

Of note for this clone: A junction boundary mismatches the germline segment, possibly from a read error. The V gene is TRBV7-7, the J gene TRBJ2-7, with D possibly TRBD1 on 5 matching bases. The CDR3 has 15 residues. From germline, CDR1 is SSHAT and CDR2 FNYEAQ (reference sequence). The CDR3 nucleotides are TGTGCTAGCAGCTTGGGGAAAGGGGATGTCTACGAGCAGTACTTC. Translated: CASSLGKGDVYEQYF.

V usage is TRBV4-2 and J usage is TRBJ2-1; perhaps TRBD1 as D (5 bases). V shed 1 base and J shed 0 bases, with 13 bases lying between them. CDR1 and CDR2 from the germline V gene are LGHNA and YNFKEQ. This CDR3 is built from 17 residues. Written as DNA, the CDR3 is TGTGCCAGCAGCCAAGTAGGGGTTGCGAGCTCCTACAATGAGCAGTTCTTC. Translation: CASSQVGVASSYNEQFF.